The 14 T cell receptor beta chains below all came from one sample that was sequenced in a study of T cell clonality in common variable immunodeficiency. The assay was immunoSEQ multiplex PCR, and TCRdb's table has in-frame clones only and misses some. The sample lists about 52,000 clones, none appearing once, the ten largest making up more than 1.5%. Sample: peripheral blood mononuclear cells. Receptor source: a person between 18 and 69 years old in good health.

This clone was seen many times. The CDR3 loop is CASSLERGRDEKLFF. CDR3 bases read: TGTGCCAGCAGCTTAGAAAGGGGCCGGGATGAAAAA. The rearrangement joins TRBV7-8 to TRBJ1-4; a possible D gene is TRBD1 (5 bases). Sequencing ends 3 residues short of the CDR3 end; the germline J gene provides the rest. CDR1 and CDR2 from the germline V gene are SGHVS and FQNEAQ. The CDR3 runs 15 residues. V lost 1 base and J 6 bases, leaving 12 bases between the germline ends.

There are many counts of this clone. The CDR3 extends 3 residues past the end of the read, so its final part is completed from the germline J gene. V usage is TRBV6-2 or TRBV6-3 and J usage is TRBJ2-2; TRBD2 matches at 10 bases. CDR1 MNHEY and CDR2 SVGEGT come from the germline V gene. This CDR3 has 15 amino acids. J gave up 4 bases and V 4 bases, and 3 bases lay outside the gene matches. The CDR3 DNA, read in part, is TGTGCCAGCAGTTCCTTAGCGGGGGGCACCGGGGAG. This gives the protein CASSSLAGGTGE. The whole CDR3 sequence is CASSSLAGGTGELFF.

Many counts were recorded for this clone. With the read ending 3 residues before the CDR3 end, the germline J gene is used to fill in that end. The chain couples TRBV30 to TRBJ2-3, with TRBD2 matching over 7 bases. In germline, CDR1 is GTSNPN, CDR2 SVGIG (reference sequence). This CDR3 has 14 amino acids. The sequenced part of the CDR3 DNA is TGTGCCTGGAGTAGGGCAGGGAGGGAGGAGACG. Amino acid sequence: CAWSRAGREET. The full CDR3 is CAWSRAGREETQYF.

This clone occurred many times. The CDR3 goes on 3 residues after the read ends, and that part is filled in from the germline J gene. J is TRBJ1-2 and V is TRBV19, with D uncertain. The germline CDR1 and CDR2 sequences are LNHDA and SQIVND (reference sequence). The CDR3 extends over 11 amino acids. The CDR3 bases that were read are TGTGCCAGTAGTATACTAAACGGC. Translating gives CASSILNG. The full CDR3 protein reads CASSILNGYTF.

This clone was detected ten times or more. The CDR3 goes on 3 residues after the read ends, and that part is filled in from the germline J gene. V gene TRBV19 combines with J gene TRBJ2-3, with 11 bases that match TRBD2. Unmatched junction bases numbered 6, after V lost 5 bases and J lost 2 bases. Germline V gives CDR1 LNHDA, CDR2 SQIVND (reference sequence). This CDR3 is built from 16 residues. Here the CDR3 reads CASSLGTSGPTDTQYF. The DNA read from the CDR3 is TGTGCCAGTAGTCTAGGGACTAGCGGTCCCACAGATACG. The complete variable domain, with remaining parts taken from reference TRBV19 and TRBJ2-3, reads DGGITQSPKYLFRKEGQNVTLSCEQNLNHDAMYWYRQDPGQGLRLIYYSQIVNDFQKGDIAEGYSVSREKKESFPLTVTSAQKNPTAFYLCASSLGTSGPTDTQYFGPGTRLTVL.

This clone was seen at least ten times. The missing CDR3 end, 3 residues past where the read stops, is filled in from the germline J gene. The chain has TRBV19 and TRBJ2-4; TRBD1 matches 8 bases. The CDR3 spans 17 residues. V lost 5 bases, J lost 4 bases, and 13 bases stayed unmatched. Germline CDR1 is LNHDA and CDR2 is SQIVND (reference sequence). The sequenced part of the CDR3 DNA is TGTGCCAGTAGTCCAGGGATACTTGGGACAGGTAAAAACATT. Residues: CASSPGILGTGKNI. The whole CDR3 sequence is CASSPGILGTGKNIQYF. The entire variable domain, with the rest obtained from reference TRBV19 and TRBJ2-4, is as follows: DGGITQSPKYLFRKEGQNVTLSCEQNLNHDAMYWYRQDPGQGLRLIYYSQIVNDFQKGDIAEGYSVSREKKESFPLTVTSAQKNPTAFYLCASSPGILGTGKNIQYFGAGTRLSVL.

To note about this clone: Coverage ceases 3 residues before the CDR3 finishes, and the germline J gene fills in the end. This chain uses TRBV11-3 with TRBJ2-5; D might be TRBD1 (5 bases). This CDR3 is 15 amino acids long. The V and J ends lost 4 bases and 5 bases respectively, with 17 bases between them. Germline CDR1 and CDR2: SGHNT and YENEEA. CDR3 sequence: CASSSRGDVGETQYF. The covered CDR3 bases are TGTGCCAGCAGCTCAAGGGGTGATGTCGGGGAGACC.

This clone was found a few times. The read ends 3 residues before the CDR3 terminus; that terminus is restored from the germline J gene. The chain recombines TRBV19 with TRBJ1-2, with D perhaps matching TRBD1 (6 bases). CDR3 size: 13 residues. Looked up from germline, CDR1 is LNHDA and CDR2 is SQIVND (reference sequence). This CDR3 is CASRPGQSSDYTF. Partial CDR3 DNA: TGTGCCAGTCGACCTGGACAGTCAAGTGAC.

In the case of this clone: Read data end 3 residues before the CDR3 end; the end is taken from the germline J gene. This chain uses TRBV2 with TRBJ2-5; TRBD2 is a possible D gene (6 bases). Trimming shortened V by 6 bases and J by 1 base, and 12 bases separated the two germline ends. Germline V lookup: CDR1 SNHLY, CDR2 FYNNEI. The CDR3 consists of 14 residues. The DNA read from the CDR3 is TGTGCCAGCAGGATGGGACTCCTCCAAGAGACC. This gives the protein CASRMGLLQET. The full CDR3 protein reads CASRMGLLQETQYF.

In the case of this clone: The CDR3 is cut off 3 residues early in the read; its end comes from the germline J gene. This chain uses TRBV19 with TRBJ1-1; TRBD1 agrees at 8 bases. The CDR3 covers 14 residues. Germline values: CDR1 LNHDA, CDR2 SQIVND (reference sequence). The CDR3 bases that were read are TGTGCCAGTATTCCCGCAGGGGGCTCGAAGTGG. Amino acid sequence: CASIPAGGSKW. The full CDR3 is CASIPAGGSKWAFF.

This clone has a count of ten or more. The read stops 3 residues short of the end of the CDR3; the missing end is completed from the germline J gene. The chain uses TRBV20-1 and TRBJ2-1; TRBD2 matches at 16 bases. Germline loops: CDR1 DFQATT, CDR2 SNEGSKA (reference sequence). V lost 1 base, J lost 1 base, and 7 bases stayed unmatched. The CDR3 totals 19 residues. The CDR3 sequence: CSARVGGTSGRVSYNEQFF. CDR3 bases read: TGCAGTGCTAGAGTGGGGGGGACTAGCGGGAGGGTGTCCTACAATGAG.

This clone was counted at least ten times. Partial CDR3 DNA: TGTGCCAGCAGCTTCCAGGGCTCCGGAAACACC. This codes for CASSFQGSGNT. The whole CDR3 region reads CASSFQGSGNTIYF. The chain combines TRBV7-9 with TRBJ1-3; TRBD1 might be the D (5 bases). The sequence runs out 3 residues before the end of the CDR3; the remainder is reconstructed from the germline J gene. Germline CDR1 SEHNR, CDR2 FQNEAQ (reference sequence). CDR3 length: 14 amino acids. V gave up 3 bases and J gave up 4 bases, with 10 bases separating them.

This clone has more than one count but fewer than ten. The CDR3 extends 3 residues past the end of the read, so its final part is completed from the germline J gene. The chain carries TRBV2 and TRBJ1-3, with D possibly matching TRBD1 (6 bases). The CDR3 runs 15 residues. Trimming removed 9 bases at V and 0 bases at J, with 15 bases between. Per germline, CDR1 SNHLY and CDR2 FYNNEI. CDR3 bases read: TGTGCCAGTGATTCAGACAGGAACTCTGGAAACACC. Amino acid sequence: CASDSDRNSGNT. From start to end, the CDR3 is CASDSDRNSGNTIYF.

There are many counts of this clone. The read terminates 3 residues before the CDR3 end, so the remaining end is supplied by the germline J gene. The chain couples TRBV7-2 to TRBJ1-2; D not certain. Trimming cost V 5 bases and J 0 bases, with 13 bases left between them. Germline CDR1 is SGHTA and CDR2 is FQGNSA. The CDR3 spans 15 residues. CDR3 DNA (partial): TGTGCCAGCAGCCTCACGAGGGCGACTAACTATGGC. This translates into CASSLTRATNYG. The full CDR3 protein reads CASSLTRATNYGYTF.